The next 30 T cell receptor beta chains were all read from a single sample in a study of T cell responses to AZD1222 COVID-19 vaccine. TCRdb's copy holds only in-frame clones and misses some; the assay was immunoSEQ multiplex PCR. The sample has over 150,000 clones, 85% to 90% seen once. The sample in question was peripheral blood, obtained on day 0 of AZD1222 vaccination. These receptors all stem from an adult in good health.

This chain joins TRBV9 and TRBJ1-3; D remains ambiguous. The germline V gene has CDR1 SGDLS and CDR2 YYNGEE. CDR3 length: 13 amino acids. The V end lost 2 bases, the J end lost 3 bases, and 6 bases lay between the germline ends. The CDR3, as DNA: TGTGCCAGCAGCGTGGGCGATGGAAACACCATATATTTT. It yields the protein CASSVGDGNTIYF.

The genes are TRBV6-5 and TRBJ1-5; D is perhaps TRBD1 (6 bases). CDR1 MNHEY and CDR2 SVGAGI come from the germline V gene. Trimming removed 7 bases at V and 5 bases at J, with 15 bases between. CDR3 length equals 14 residues. Here the CDR3 reads CASTIGDTYQPQHF. In DNA form, the CDR3 reads TGTGCCAGCACAATCGGGGACACATATCAGCCCCAGCATTTT.

The chain uses TRBV6-5 and TRBJ2-2, with a tentative D call TRBD1 (6 bases). CDR1 and CDR2 (germline): MNHEY, SVGAGI. The CDR3 spans 13 residues. The germline V and J ends were trimmed by 11 bases and 6 bases, with 16 bases remaining between them. The CDR3: CAGHRDEAGELFF. CDR3 coding DNA: TGTGCCGGGCACAGGGATGAAGCCGGGGAGCTGTTTTTT.

The chain recombines TRBV7-8 with TRBJ2-3; the D is unclear. The CDR3 loop spans 15 amino acids. Germline CDR1 reads SGHVS; CDR2 reads FQNEAQ. V lost 1 base and J 2 bases, leaving 10 bases between the germline ends. The CDR3 spells CASSLESPPTDTQYF. CDR3 coding DNA: TGTGCCAGCAGCTTAGAGTCACCTCCCACAGATACGCAGTATTTT.

The rearrangement uses TRBV27 and TRBJ1-2; 8 nucleotides match TRBD1. CDR3 length: 12 residues. With V trimmed by 5 bases and J by 8 bases, 4 bases remained unmatched. Germline V gene sequence: CDR1 MNHEY, CDR2 SMNVEV (reference sequence). The CDR3 sequence is CASSEQGGGYTF. In DNA form, the CDR3 reads TGTGCCAGCAGTGAACAGGGGGGAGGCTACACCTTC.

V usage is TRBV5-1 and J usage is TRBJ1-4; D gene ambiguous. This CDR3 spans 13 amino acids. Germline V gene data show CDR1 as SGHRS and CDR2 as YFSETQ. For the CDR3, the DNA is TGCGCGGGGTCGGGTCAGCGAAATGAAAAACTGTTTTTT. Translation gives CAGSGQRNEKLFF.

This rearrangement joins TRBV5-1 to TRBJ2-3; no definite D call. Trimming took off 0 bases at V and 0 bases at J, with 8 bases between the two ends. Germline V gene lookup returns CDR1 SGHRS and CDR2 YFSETQ. The CDR3 loop spans 15 amino acids. CDR3 protein: CASSLGRSSTDTQYF. CDR3 coding DNA: TGCGCCAGCAGCTTGGGCAGGTCTAGCACAGATACGCAGTATTTT.

V is TRBV5-1 and J is TRBJ2-5, with D tentatively TRBD2 (6 bases). Germline values: CDR1 SGHRS, CDR2 YFSETQ. The CDR3 sequence is 17 residues long. Trimming removed 0 bases at V and 0 bases at J, with 15 bases between. Here the CDR3 reads CASSLGLTGRYQETQYF. The CDR3 DNA reads TGCGCCAGCAGCTTGGGATTGACGGGGAGGTACCAAGAGACCCAGTACTTC.

The rearrangement joins TRBV2 to TRBJ2-5, with TRBD2 matching over 7 bases. The germline V gene has CDR1 SNHLY and CDR2 FYNNEI. This CDR3 region has 13 residues. V shed 5 bases, J shed 3 bases, and the junction held 3 bases outside the gene matches. As DNA, the CDR3 is TGTGCCAGCAGTCTAGCGGAAGAAGAGACCCAGTACTTC. Its protein product is CASSLAEEETQYF.

This chain uses TRBV5-8 with TRBJ1-5; D unclear. The length of the CDR3 is 12 residues. Germline lookup yields CDR1 SGHTS and CDR2 YDEGEE. Trimming stripped 1 base from V and 5 bases from J, with 4 bases between. The CDR3 reads CASSLQYQPQHF. The DNA of the CDR3 is TGTGCCAGCAGCTTGCAGTATCAGCCCCAGCATTTT.

This clone was picked up a small number of times. V is TRBV11-2 and J is TRBJ1-4; D unresolved. This CDR3 is built from 15 residues. Germline-derived CDR1 and CDR2 are SGHAT and FQNNGV. Trimming shortened V by 2 bases and J by 5 bases, and 12 bases separated the two germline ends. The CDR3 DNA is TGTGCCAGCAGCTTAAGTTGGTGGGCAAATGAAAAACTGTTTTTT. Amino acids: CASSLSWWANEKLFF.

The rearrangement joins TRBV2 to TRBJ2-5; D is perhaps TRBD2 (5 bases). The CDR3 is 12 amino acids. The V end was cut by 3 bases, the J end by 7 bases, with 9 bases between. Looked up from germline, CDR1 is SNHLY and CDR2 is FYNNEI. CDR3 residues: CASSDDRGTQYF. CDR3 nucleotide sequence: TGTGCCAGCAGTGACGACCGGGGGACCCAGTACTTC.

Regarding this clone: The sample has other DNA sequences that encode this CDR3 too. The chain is built from TRBV12-3 or TRBV12-4 and TRBJ1-1, with D unclear. V shed 3 bases and J shed 4 bases, with 3 bases lying between them. The CDR3 spans 11 residues. CDR3 DNA sequence: TGTGCCAGCAGTTTTAGCACTGAAGCTTTCTTT. This sequence encodes CASSFSTEAFF.

J is TRBJ1-3 and V is TRBV4-3; D gene ambiguous. Between the trimmed V and J ends, which lost 0 bases and 0 bases, there was a span of 6 bases. The CDR3 has 15 amino acids. Germline V gene lookup returns CDR1 LGHNA and CDR2 YSLEER. The CDR3 region is CASSQEVSSGNTIYF. Here the CDR3 DNA reads TGCGCCAGCAGCCAAGAGGTCAGCTCTGGAAACACCATATATTTT.

The J gene is TRBJ2-2, the V gene TRBV11-2; D may be TRBD2 (6 bases). This CDR3 spans 16 amino acids. Germline lookup yields CDR1 SGHAT and CDR2 FQNNGV. With 5 bases removed from V and 4 bases from J, the gap between germline ends came to 17 bases. CDR3 nucleotides: TGTGCCAGCAGCGCCACGGCGGGGTCGGGCACCGGGGAGCTGTTTTTT. This codes for CASSATAGSGTGELFF.

The genes are TRBV4-1 and TRBJ2-2, with TRBD2 identical over 11 bases. Germline V gene sequence: CDR1 MGHRA, CDR2 YSYEKL. V shed 1 base and J 6 bases; nucleotides not matched to a gene: 4. The length of the CDR3 is 16 residues. As DNA, the CDR3 is TGCGCCAGCAGCCAAGGGCCGGGACTAGCGGCCGGGGAGCTGTTTTTT. This codes for CASSQGPGLAAGELFF.

The chain combines TRBV7-9 with TRBJ1-2; tentative D call: TRBD1 (5 bases). The germline CDR1 and CDR2 sequences are SEHNR and FQNEAQ (reference sequence). The CDR3 runs to 13 residues. The V end was cut by 2 bases, the J end by 7 bases, with 11 bases between. The DNA of the CDR3 is TGTGCCAGCAGCTTAATGCAGGGCTTTGGCTACACCTTC. Protein sequence: CASSLMQGFGYTF.

Concerning this clone itself: This specimen includes other DNA sequences encoding the same CDR3. The chain has TRBV9 and TRBJ2-3, with D perhaps matching TRBD1 or TRBD2 (5 bases each). The CDR3 spans 13 residues. Deletions cut 0 bases from V and 3 bases from J, with 5 bases between. Germline CDR1 and CDR2: SGDLS and YYNGEE. CDR3 nucleotide sequence: TGTGCCAGCAGCGTAGGGGGGACAGATACGCAGTATTTT. This encodes CASSVGGTDTQYF.

V and J are TRBV28 and TRBJ1-3, with D possibly matching TRBD1 (6 bases). Germline V CDR1 and CDR2: MDHEN, SYDVKM. Trimming removed 5 bases from V and 1 base from J, with 15 bases in between. This CDR3 has 16 amino acids. DNA for the CDR3: TGTGCCAGCAGTCTCCCCCTACAGGGATCTGGAAACACCATATATTTT. This encodes CASSLPLQGSGNTIYF.

The gene calls are TRBV10-3 and TRBJ1-1, with D tentatively TRBD1 (5 bases). Per germline, CDR1 ENHRY and CDR2 SYGVKD. This CDR3 comprises 15 residues. V lost 0 bases to trimming and J lost 0 bases, with 8 bases between them. CDR3 sequence reads: CAISESTVMNTEAFF. DNA for the CDR3: TGTGCCATCAGTGAGTCGACAGTCATGAACACTGAAGCTTTCTTT.

The chain is built from TRBV20-1 and TRBJ2-3; D unresolved. The CDR3 totals 10 residues. V was pared by 7 bases and J by 1 base, with 3 bases between. CDR1 is DFQATT and CDR2 is SNEGSKA in the germline V gene (reference sequence). Written as DNA, the CDR3 is TGCAGTGGCGGCACAGATACGCAGTATTTT. The encoded protein is CSGGTDTQYF.

J is TRBJ2-7 and V is TRBV2; D not resolved. The V end was cut by 2 bases, the J end by 2 bases, with 10 bases between. The CDR3 length is 14 residues. Looked up from germline, CDR1 is SNHLY and CDR2 is FYNNEI. The CDR3 nucleotides read TGTGCCAGCAGTGAAAGGGTGTTTACCTACGAGCAGTACTTC. This sequence encodes CASSERVFTYEQYF.

V gene TRBV3-1 (or the pseudogene TRBV3-2) combines with J gene TRBJ1-1; 7 nucleotides align to TRBD1. CDR1 LGHDT and CDR2 YNNKEL come from the germline V gene (reference sequence). The length of the CDR3 is 14 residues. After removal of 4 bases from V and 5 bases from J, the junction contained 7 bases not matched to a gene. This chain's CDR3 is CASSRTGQGTEAFF. The CDR3 nucleotides are TGTGCCAGCAGCCGGACAGGCCAGGGGACTGAAGCTTTCTTT.

The V gene is TRBV6-4, the J gene TRBJ2-1; 7 nucleotides align to TRBD2. V gave up 5 bases and J gave up 3 bases; unmatched junction bases: 4. This CDR3 spans 14 amino acids. The germline gives CDR1 MRHNA, CDR2 SNTAGT. The CDR3 DNA follows: TGTGCCAGCAGTATAGCGGGTGACTACAATGAGCAGTTCTTC. This codes for CASSIAGDYNEQFF.

This chain joins TRBV6-1 and TRBJ2-3; 9 bases align to TRBD1. The CDR3 spans 15 residues. Losses at the gene ends were 2 bases for V and 4 bases for J; bases not matched to a gene: 4. Germline CDR1 MNHNS, CDR2 SASEGT. This CDR3 reads CASSERDRVSDTQYF. CDR3 DNA: TGTGCCAGCAGTGAACGGGACAGGGTGTCAGATACGCAGTATTTT.

The chain joins TRBV7-8 to TRBJ2-1, with TRBD2 matching over 8 bases. V lost 4 bases to trimming and J lost 12 bases; unmatched junction nucleotides: 17. The germline V gene encodes CDR1 SGHVS and CDR2 FQNEAQ. The CDR3 contains 16 residues. The CDR3 DNA sequence: TGTGCCAGCAGCTCCCTGAGGGGCGGGGGGCTGGGCTCGCAGTTCTTC. It codes for CASSSLRGGGLGSQFF.

The gene calls are TRBV5-4 and TRBJ1-2; no clear D. CDR3 length: 15 amino acids. CDR1 and CDR2 from the germline V gene are SGHNT and YYREEE (reference sequence). The V end lost 0 bases, the J end lost 2 bases, and 11 bases lay between the germline ends. The CDR3 region is CASSLAPGSNYGYTF. In DNA form, the CDR3 reads TGTGCCAGCAGCTTGGCGCCCGGCAGCAACTATGGCTACACCTTC.

The chain links TRBV28 to TRBJ2-7; the match to TRBD1 covers 11 bases. V shed 6 bases and J 7 bases; nucleotides not matched to a gene: 8. From germline, CDR1 is MDHEN and CDR2 SYDVKM. The CDR3 is made up of 14 amino acids. CDR3 in amino acids: CASRVGQGAREQYF. CDR3 DNA sequence: TGTGCCAGCAGAGTTGGACAGGGGGCCCGGGAGCAGTACTTC.

This clone has more than one count but fewer than ten. V is TRBV6-5 and J is TRBJ2-7; the D is unclear. The CDR3 contains 15 residues. Looked up from germline, CDR1 is MNHEY and CDR2 is SVGAGI. Trimming shortened V by 2 bases and J by 0 bases, and 11 bases separated the two germline ends. CDR3 amino acids: CASSYQRLSSYEQYF. CDR3 nucleotides: TGTGCCAGCAGTTACCAGCGCCTCAGCTCCTACGAGCAGTACTTC.

The chain combines TRBV25-1 with TRBJ2-7; perhaps D is TRBD1 or TRBD2 (5 bases each). Germline CDR1 reads MGHDK; CDR2 reads SYGVNS. The CDR3 contains 14 residues. Trimming shortened V by 3 bases and J by 1 base, and 10 bases separated the two germline ends. CDR3 in amino acids: CASSDPGRSYEQYF. CDR3 bases: TGTGCCAGCAGTGACCCGGGGCGGTCCTACGAGCAGTACTTC.